The present T cell receptor (beta chain) was sequenced within a study of early T cells in non-severe SARS-CoV-2 infection. Each CDR3 protein gets one entry after TCRdb re-called the 5' RACE reads with MiXCR. The sample contains almost 30,000 distinct CDR3 sequences, around 5.7% of which appear only once. V shed 1 base, J shed 4 bases, and the junction held 4 bases outside the gene matches. This CDR3 spans 15 amino acids. The germline V gene encodes CDR1 SGHNT and CDR2 YENEEA. There are many counts of this clonotype. The chain employs TRBV11-3 and TRBJ2-1; 7 nucleotides agree with TRBD1. The sequence was obtained from an adult who was a healthcare worker with PCR-confirmed SARS-CoV-2 infection or an uninfected control (not recorded which). The sample was whole blood. The CDR3 region has the DNA TGTGCCAGCAGCTTAGGGACAGGACAATACAATGAGCAGTTCTTC. This encodes CASSLGTGQYNEQFF.